The 4 T cell receptor beta chains reported below all come from one sample, sequenced in a study of CD8 T cells in ankylosing spondylitis. General observations from the study: Blood of patients with ankylosing spondylitis appeared to be characterized by a TCR beta motif of eight or nine highly homologous variants.

One entry per CDR3 protein, called by TCRdb with MiXCR from the 5' RACE reads. The table has about 800,000 distinct CDR3 sequences, about 11% seen once. Their antigens are not known. Sequencing was carried out using blood, either unsorted or a sorted T cell fraction (not recorded which). These receptors originate from a male donor with ankylosing spondylitis.

This clonotype has ten or more counts. V usage is TRBV20-1 and J usage is TRBJ2-5, with D unresolved. V was cut by 0 bases and J by 4 bases, with 9 bases left in between. The CDR3 contains 13 residues. Germline assignment: CDR1 DFQATT and CDR2 SNEGSKA (reference sequence). The CDR3 nucleotides read TGCAGTGCTAGAGATCCAGGCCCAGAGACCCAGTACTTC. Translation gives CSARDPGPETQYF.

This chain links TRBV10-3 with TRBJ1-1; 7 nucleotides agree with TRBD1. The germline V gene encodes CDR1 ENHRY and CDR2 SYGVKD. The V and J ends lost 7 bases and 3 bases, in that order; junction bases with no gene match: 11. CDR3 length: 15 residues. CDR3 DNA sequence: TGTGCCATCAAAGGAGGGGGCGCCGGGGACACTGAAGCTTTCTTT. It yields the protein CAIKGGGAGDTEAFF.

This clonotype was seen a handful of times. The chain uses TRBV20-1 and TRBJ2-1, with 7 bases fitting TRBD1. The CDR3 length is 16 residues. CDR1 is DFQATT, CDR2 SNEGSKA, per germline (reference sequence). V dropped 6 bases and J dropped 5; count of bases not matched to a gene: 16. The CDR3 spells CSAASRTGGNNNEQFF. The CDR3 DNA sequence: TGCAGTGCCGCAAGTCGGACAGGAGGCAACAACAATGAGCAGTTCTTC.

This clonotype was found many times. The chain links TRBV20-1 to TRBJ2-3, with a tentative D call TRBD2 (6 bases). The CDR3 runs 16 residues. Germline V gene data show CDR1 as DFQATT and CDR2 as SNEGSKA (reference sequence). V was cut by 1 base and J by 2 bases, with 16 bases left in between. This chain's CDR3 is CSARGWRGQLTDTQYF. The CDR3, as DNA: TGCAGTGCTAGAGGGTGGCGGGGTCAGCTCACAGATACGCAGTATTTT.